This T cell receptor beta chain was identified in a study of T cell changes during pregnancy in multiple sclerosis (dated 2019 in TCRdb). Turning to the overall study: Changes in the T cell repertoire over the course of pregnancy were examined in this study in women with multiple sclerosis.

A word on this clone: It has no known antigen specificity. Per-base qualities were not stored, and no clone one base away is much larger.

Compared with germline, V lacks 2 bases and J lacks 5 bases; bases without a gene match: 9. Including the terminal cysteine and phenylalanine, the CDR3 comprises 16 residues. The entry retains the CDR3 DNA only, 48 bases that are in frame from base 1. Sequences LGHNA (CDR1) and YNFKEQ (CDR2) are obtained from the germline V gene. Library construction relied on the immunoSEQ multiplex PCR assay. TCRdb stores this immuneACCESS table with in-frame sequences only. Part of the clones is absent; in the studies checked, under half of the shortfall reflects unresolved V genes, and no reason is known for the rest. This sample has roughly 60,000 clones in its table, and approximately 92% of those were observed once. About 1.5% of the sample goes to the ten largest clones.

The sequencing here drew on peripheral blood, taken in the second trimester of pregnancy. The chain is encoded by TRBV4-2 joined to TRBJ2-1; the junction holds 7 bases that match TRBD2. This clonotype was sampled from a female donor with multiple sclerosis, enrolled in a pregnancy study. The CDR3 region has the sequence CASSQRTGGGDNEQFF. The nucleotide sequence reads TGTGCCAGCAGCCAAAGAACGGGAGGAGGGGACAATGAGCAGTTCTTC.